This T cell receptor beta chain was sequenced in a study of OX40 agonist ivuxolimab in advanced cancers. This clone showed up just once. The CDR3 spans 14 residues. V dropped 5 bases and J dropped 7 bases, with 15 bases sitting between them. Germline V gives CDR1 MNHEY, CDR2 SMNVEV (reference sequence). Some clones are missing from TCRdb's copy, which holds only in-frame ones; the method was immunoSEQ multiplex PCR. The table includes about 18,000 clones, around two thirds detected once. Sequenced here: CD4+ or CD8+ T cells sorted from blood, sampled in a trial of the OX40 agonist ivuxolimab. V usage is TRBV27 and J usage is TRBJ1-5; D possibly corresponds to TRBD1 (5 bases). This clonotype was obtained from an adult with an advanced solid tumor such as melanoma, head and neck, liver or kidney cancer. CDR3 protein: CASSPPGGWQPQHF. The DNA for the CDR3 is TGTGCCAGCAGTCCACCCGGGGGATGGCAGCCCCAGCATTTT.